Listed below are T cell receptor beta chains from one sample, sequenced in a study of shared clonotypes between healthy human individuals. Sequencing used immunoSEQ multiplex PCR; TCRdb keeps in-frame clones, though not all of them. The profile shows around 980,000 clones, around 82% of them singletons. The sequenced sample consisted of memory CD4+ T cells from PBMCs. The receptors stem from a man aged 18 to 30 in good health. Some clones in this sample may be carry-over from other donors' samples. The CDR3 runs from the conserved cysteine through the conserved F or W. A D gene is named only where the DNA matches it firmly. A row's size may be missing; if present it is once, few, many or a size class.

15,TRBJ2-7,TRBV28,few,NA,TGTGCCAGCAGTTTACCCCGGGGGACATCCTACGAGCAGTACTTC,CASSLPRGTSYEQYF
15,TRBJ2-1,TRBV7-2,NA,TRBD2,TGTGCCAGCAGCTACCAAAGACTAGCCGGCGGTGAGCAGTTCTTC,CASSYQRLAGGEQFF
13,TRBJ1-2,TRBV2,once,TRBD1,TGTGCCAGCAGTGTAGACAGGGAATATGGCTACACCTTC,CASSVDREYGYTF
14,TRBJ1-1,TRBV18,few,NA,TGTGCCAGCTCACCAAATGTTGACAGCACTGAAGCTTTCTTT,CASSPNVDSTEAFF
21,TRBJ2-1,TRBV4-2,NA,TRBD2,TGTGCCAGCAGCCAAGATATTGGGACTAGCGGGAGTTTGTATAGTTTCAATGAGCAGTTCTTC,CASSQDIGTSGSLYSFNEQFF
14,TRBJ2-7,TRBV28,once,TRBD1,TGTGCCAGCAGTTTAACGGGACAGAACTACGAGCAGTACTTC,CASSLTGQNYEQYF
14,TRBJ1-2,TRBV2,NA,NA,TGTGCCAGCGTTCTGGGGCGTACTTTCTATGGCTACACCTTC,CASVLGRTFYGYTF
13,TRBJ2-3,TRBV6-5,once,NA,TGTGCCAGCAGTACCCAGATAACTGGTACGCAGTATTTT,CASSTQITGTQYF
15,TRBJ2-2,TRBV10-1,NA,TRBD2,TGCGCCAGCAGTGTGCGTCTAGCGGGAGCCGGGGAGCTGTTTTTT,CASSVRLAGAGELFF
16,TRBJ1-4,TRBV7-9,NA,TRBD1,TGTGCCAGCAGCTCGGACAGGGTAGGAACTAATGAAAAACTGTTTTTT,CASSSDRVGTNEKLFF
14,TRBJ1-1,TRBV5-1,NA,NA,TGCGCCAGCAGCGCCGGAGGAGGGGGAACTGAAGCTTTCTTT,CASSAGGGGTEAFF